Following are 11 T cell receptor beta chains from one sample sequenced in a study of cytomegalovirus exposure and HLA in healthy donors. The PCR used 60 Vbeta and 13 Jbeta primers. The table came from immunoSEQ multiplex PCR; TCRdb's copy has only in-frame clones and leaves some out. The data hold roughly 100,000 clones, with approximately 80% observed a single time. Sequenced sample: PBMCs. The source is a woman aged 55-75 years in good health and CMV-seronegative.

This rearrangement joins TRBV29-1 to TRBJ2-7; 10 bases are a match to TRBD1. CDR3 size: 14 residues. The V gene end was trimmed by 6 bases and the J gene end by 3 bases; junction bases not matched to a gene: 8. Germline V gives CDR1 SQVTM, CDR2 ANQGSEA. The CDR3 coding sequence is TGCAGCGTCGCGGACAGGGGGGAGGTCTACGAGCAGTACTTC. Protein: CSVADRGEVYEQYF.

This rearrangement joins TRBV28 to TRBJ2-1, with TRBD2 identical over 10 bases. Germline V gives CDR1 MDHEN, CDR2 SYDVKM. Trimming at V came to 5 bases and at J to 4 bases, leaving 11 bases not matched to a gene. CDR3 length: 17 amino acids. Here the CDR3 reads CASSLNIAGGAYNEQFF. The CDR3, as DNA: TGTGCCAGCAGTCTGAATATAGCGGGAGGAGCTTACAATGAGCAGTTCTTC. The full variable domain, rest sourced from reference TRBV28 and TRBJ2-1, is DVKVTQSSRYLVKRTGEKVFLECVQDMDHENMFWYRQDPGLGLRLIYFSYDVKMKEKGDIPEGYSVSREKKERFSLILESASTNQTSMYLCASSLNIAGGAYNEQFFGPGTRLTVL.

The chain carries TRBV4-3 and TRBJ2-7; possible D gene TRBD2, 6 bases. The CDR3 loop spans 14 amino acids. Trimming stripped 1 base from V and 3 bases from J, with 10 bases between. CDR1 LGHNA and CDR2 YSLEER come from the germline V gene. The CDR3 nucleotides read TGCGCCAGCAGCCAAGGGTGGGGGGACTACGAGCAGTACTTC. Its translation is CASSQGWGDYEQYF.

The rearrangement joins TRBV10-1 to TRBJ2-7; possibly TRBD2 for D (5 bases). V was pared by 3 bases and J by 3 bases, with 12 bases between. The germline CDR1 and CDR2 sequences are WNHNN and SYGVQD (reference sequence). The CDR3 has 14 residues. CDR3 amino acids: CASSDPGFSYEQYF. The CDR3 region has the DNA TGCGCCAGCAGTGATCCGGGATTCAGCTACGAGCAGTACTTC.

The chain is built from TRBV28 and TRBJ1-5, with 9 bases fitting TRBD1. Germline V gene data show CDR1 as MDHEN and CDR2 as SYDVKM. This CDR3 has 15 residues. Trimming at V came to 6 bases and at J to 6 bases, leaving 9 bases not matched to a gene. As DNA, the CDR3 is TGTGCCAGCAGAAGACAGGGACAGGGAAGTCAGCCCCAGCATTTT. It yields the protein CASRRQGQGSQPQHF.

In nucleotides, the CDR3 is TGTGCCAGCAGTGGTCGGGAGGGCGATGAGCAGTTCTTC. Amino acid sequence: CASSGREGDEQFF. The J gene is TRBJ2-1, the V gene TRBV25-1, with 8 bases aligning to TRBD2. CDR3 length equals 13 residues. Germline values: CDR1 MGHDK, CDR2 SYGVNS. The trim removed 4 bases at V and 8 bases at J, leaving 4 bases unmatched.

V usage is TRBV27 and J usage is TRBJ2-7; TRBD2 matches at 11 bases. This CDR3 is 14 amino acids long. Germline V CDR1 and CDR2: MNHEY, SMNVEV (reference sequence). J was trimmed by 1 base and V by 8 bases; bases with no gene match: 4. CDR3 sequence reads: CASWGTSGSYEQYF. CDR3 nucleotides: TGTGCCAGCTGGGGGACTAGCGGATCCTACGAGCAGTACTTC.

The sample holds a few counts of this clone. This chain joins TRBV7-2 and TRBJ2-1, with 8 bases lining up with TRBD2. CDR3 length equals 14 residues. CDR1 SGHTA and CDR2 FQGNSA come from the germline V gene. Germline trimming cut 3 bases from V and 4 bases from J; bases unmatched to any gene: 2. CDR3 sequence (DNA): TGTGCCAGCAGCTTGGCGGGAGGATACAATGAGCAGTTCTTC. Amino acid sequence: CASSLAGGYNEQFF. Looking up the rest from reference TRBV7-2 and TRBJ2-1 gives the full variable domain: GAGVSQSPSNKVTEKGKDVELRCDPISGHTALYWYRQSLGQGLEFLIYFQGNSAPDKSGLPSDRFSAERTGGSVSTLTIQRTQQEDSAVYLCASSLAGGYNEQFFGPGTRLTVL.

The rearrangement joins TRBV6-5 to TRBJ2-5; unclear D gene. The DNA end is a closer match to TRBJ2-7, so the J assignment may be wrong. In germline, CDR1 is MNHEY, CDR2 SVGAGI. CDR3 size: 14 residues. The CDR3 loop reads CASSSSTVSYEQYF. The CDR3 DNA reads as TGTGCCAGCAGTTCATCAACGGTCTCCTACGAGCAGTACTTC.

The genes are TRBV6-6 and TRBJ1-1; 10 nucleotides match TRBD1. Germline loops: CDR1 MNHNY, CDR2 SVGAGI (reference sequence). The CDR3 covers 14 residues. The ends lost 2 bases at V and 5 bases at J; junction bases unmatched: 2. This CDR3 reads CASSYGQGDTEAFF. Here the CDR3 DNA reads TGTGCCAGCAGTTACGGACAGGGGGATACTGAAGCTTTCTTT.

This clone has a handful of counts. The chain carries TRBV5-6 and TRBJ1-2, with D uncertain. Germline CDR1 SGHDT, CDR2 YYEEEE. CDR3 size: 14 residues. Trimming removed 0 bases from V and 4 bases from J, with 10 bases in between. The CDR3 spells CASSLALSSYGYTF. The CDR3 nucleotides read TGTGCCAGCAGCTTGGCCTTAAGCTCCTATGGCTACACCTTC.